This T cell receptor (beta chain) originates from a study of blood T cell repertoires in COVID-19. Across the whole study: Collection of acute and convalescent COVID-19 samples took place in the United States, Italy and Spain. The analysed material was cDNA or gDNA that came from T cells, B-cell-depleted T cells, or PBMCs.

In the original analysis: How many nucleated cells were present was estimated from reference gene primer amplification. Sequencing was performed with immunoSEQ multiplex PCR; in TCRdb, only in-frame clones are kept and a portion is missing. V and J calls and clone size are as listed in that table; D and trimming were resolved from the DNA. The sample includes 210,000 or so clones, over 75% seen only once; the top ten take around 4.5%. What was sequenced was peripheral blood. This receptor was taken from a man aged 45-65 years with acute or convalescent COVID-19.

CDR3 protein: CASSLVTGGGYTF. The CDR3 coding sequence is TGTGCCAGCAGCTTGGTGACAGGGGGTGGCTACACCTTC. J is TRBJ1-2 and V is TRBV5-5; 9 bases are shared with TRBD1. Looked up from germline, CDR1 is SGHKS and CDR2 is YYEKEE (reference sequence). The CDR3 consists of 13 residues. The trim removed 0 bases at V and 7 bases at J, leaving 1 base unmatched.